One and the same sample provided the 19 T cell receptor beta chains below, sequenced in a study of memory CD4+ T cells and cytomegalovirus serostatus. Single viable CD3+CD4+CD8-CD45RO+ cells were sorted as the memory CD4+ T cells. Sequencing used immunoSEQ multiplex PCR; TCRdb keeps in-frame clones, though not all of them. The sample shows over 60,000 clones, around 77% of them seen only once. The sequencing sample was made of memory CD4+ T cells from blood. The receptors derive from an adult in good health and CMV-seronegative.

In its sample, this clone was seen a few times. J is TRBJ2-3 and V is TRBV27, with D unresolved. The CDR3 loop spans 13 amino acids. Trimming left V 1 base short and J 2 bases short, with 4 bases between. Per the germline V gene, CDR1 is MNHEY and CDR2 is SMNVEV (reference sequence). CDR3 region: CASSLLSTDTQYF. The CDR3, as DNA: TGTGCCAGCAGTTTATTGTCCACAGATACGCAGTATTTT.

The chain joins TRBV18 to TRBJ2-7; D ambiguous. Trimming cost V 2 bases and J 0 bases, with 8 bases left between them. The CDR3 extends over 14 amino acids. The germline CDR1 and CDR2 sequences are KGHSH and LQKENI. In nucleotides, the CDR3 is TGTGCCAGCTCACCAGGCCAAAGCTCCTACGAGCAGTACTTC. This gives the protein CASSPGQSSYEQYF.

The chain has TRBV29-1 and TRBJ2-2; 11 bases align to TRBD2. Per the germline V gene, CDR1 is SQVTM and CDR2 is ANQGSEA. Losses at the gene ends were 6 bases for V and 6 bases for J; bases not matched to a gene: 3. This CDR3 has 13 residues. The CDR3 DNA sequence: TGCAGCGTAAGGACTAGCGGGCCCGGGGAGCTGTTTTTT. It specifies CSVRTSGPGELFF.

The J gene is TRBJ2-1, the V gene TRBV11-3; 7 bases are shared with TRBD2. CDR1 is SGHNT, CDR2 YENEEA, per germline. The CDR3 extends over 15 amino acids. Trimming at V came to 5 bases and at J to 3 bases, leaving 7 bases not matched to a gene. CDR3 protein: CASSQAGTDYNEQFF. In DNA form, the CDR3 reads TGTGCCAGCAGCCAAGCGGGGACCGACTACAATGAGCAGTTCTTC.

This clone occurred once. The rearrangement uses TRBV19 and TRBJ1-6; D ambiguous. The CDR3 spans 13 residues. Germline lookup yields CDR1 LNHDA and CDR2 SQIVND (reference sequence). Trimming pared 3 bases from V and 6 bases from J, leaving 6 bases between. The CDR3, as DNA: TGTGCCAGTAGTATCGCGTTTAATTCACCCCTCCACTTT. It codes for CASSIAFNSPLHF.

The gene calls are TRBV5-5 and TRBJ1-1, with D hard to call. CDR1 and CDR2 from the germline V gene are SGHKS and YYEKEE (reference sequence). Trimming stripped 6 bases from V and 1 base from J, with 16 bases between. The CDR3 has 15 residues. This CDR3 reads CASTIAGSRNTEAFF. DNA for the CDR3: TGTGCCAGCACCATTGCGGGATCCCGGAACACTGAAGCTTTCTTT.

The chain combines TRBV5-1 with TRBJ1-4; the D gene is possibly TRBD1 (5 bases). CDR1 and CDR2 (germline): SGHRS, YFSETQ. V was shortened by 3 bases and J by 5 bases, with 11 bases between the two germline ends. The length of the CDR3 is 14 residues. The CDR3 region is CASSSTTENEKLFF. The CDR3 nucleotides are TGCGCCAGCAGCTCCACGACAGAGAATGAAAAACTGTTTTTT.

V gene TRBV7-3 combines with J gene TRBJ2-1; D ambiguous. Trimming stripped 4 bases from V and 4 bases from J, with 14 bases between. CDR3 length: 15 residues. The V gene's germline CDR1 is SGHTA and CDR2 FQGTGA. Here the CDR3 DNA reads TGTGCCAGCAGCTCAGCTCGTGACTTTTACAATGAGCAGTTCTTC. Protein product: CASSSARDFYNEQFF.

J is TRBJ2-1 and V is TRBV19; 9 bases align to TRBD1. The CDR3 totals 14 residues. The V segment lost 6 bases and the J segment 8 bases; nucleotides outside the gene matches: 8. Germline-derived CDR1 and CDR2 are LNHDA and SQIVND (reference sequence). The CDR3 nucleotides are TGTGCCAGTAGCGACAGGGGGATCTCCGATGAGCAGTTCTTC. Encoded protein: CASSDRGISDEQFF.

The J gene is TRBJ1-2, the V gene TRBV27; D perhaps matches TRBD1 (6 bases). CDR1 and CDR2 (germline): MNHEY, SMNVEV (reference sequence). Trimming shortened V by 2 bases and J by 6 bases, and 13 bases separated the two germline ends. The CDR3 extends over 14 amino acids. CDR3 residues: CASSLDGTWDGYTF. For the CDR3, the DNA is TGTGCCAGCAGTTTAGATGGGACATGGGATGGCTACACCTTC.

The chain has TRBV29-1 and TRBJ1-2; no definite D call. The CDR3 has 12 amino acids. Germline lookup yields CDR1 SQVTM and CDR2 ANQGSEA. The V end lost 4 bases, the J end lost 8 bases, and 14 bases lay between the germline ends. The CDR3 DNA follows: TGCAGCGTTGTCCAAGGTAGCAACGGCTACACCTTC. It codes for CSVVQGSNGYTF.

V usage is TRBV6-5 and J usage is TRBJ1-2; D unclear. Trimming left V 2 bases short and J 4 bases short, with 11 bases between. This CDR3 comprises 14 residues. From germline, CDR1 is MNHEY and CDR2 SVGAGI. CDR3 sequence: CASSYGSQSYGYTF. The CDR3 DNA reads as TGTGCCAGCAGTTACGGGAGCCAAAGCTATGGCTACACCTTC.

This clone was seen at least ten times. The CDR3 reads CASSFYLTRTYRGNTEAFF. The CDR3 DNA follows: TGTGCCAGCAGCTTTTATCTTACCAGGACCTACAGAGGAAACACTGAAGCTTTCTTT. The chain uses TRBV5-4 and TRBJ1-1; D is unresolved. This CDR3 region has 19 residues. Germline lookup yields CDR1 SGHNT and CDR2 YYREEE (reference sequence). With 2 bases removed from V and 2 bases from J, the gap between germline ends came to 25 bases. The variable domain in full, with the rest retrieved from reference TRBV5-4 and TRBJ1-1, is ETGVTQSPTHLIKTRGQQVTLRCSSQSGHNTVSWYQQALGQGPQFIFQYYREEENGRGNFPPRFSGLQFPNYSSELNVNALELDDSALYLCASSFYLTRTYRGNTEAFFGQGTRLTVV.

This sequence joins TRBV15 and TRBJ2-4, with 9 bases lining up with TRBD2. V was clipped by 2 bases and J by 5 bases; unmatched bases: 7. This CDR3 region has 16 residues. In germline, CDR1 is LNHNV, CDR2 YYDKDF (reference sequence). CDR3 loop: CATSRTSGLAENIQYF. The CDR3 bases are TGTGCCACCAGCAGAACCTCGGGACTAGCTGAAAACATTCAGTACTTC.

The chain uses TRBV7-2 and TRBJ1-1; TRBD1 is a possible D gene (6 bases). V was pared by 5 bases and J by 7 bases, with 20 bases between. CDR1 SGHTA and CDR2 FQGNSA come from the germline V gene. The CDR3 is made up of 15 amino acids. The CDR3 reads CASSLSQGVVGEAFF. DNA for the CDR3: TGTGCCAGCAGCCTCTCACAGGGCGTAGTGGGTGAAGCTTTCTTT.

This clone was detected once. This sequence joins TRBV7-9 and TRBJ1-2; D is undetermined. Germline CDR1 and CDR2: SEHNR and FQNEAQ (reference sequence). Trimming shortened V by 5 bases and J by 9 bases, and 10 bases separated the two germline ends. This CDR3 comprises 11 residues. The CDR3 sequence: CASSPAGSYTF. CDR3 DNA: TGTGCCAGCAGCCCCGCGGGGAGCTACACCTTC.

This chain joins TRBV2 and TRBJ2-3; possibly TRBD2 for D (7 bases). V was pared by 4 bases and J by 7 bases, with 18 bases between. CDR1 and CDR2 (germline): SNHLY, FYNNEI. CDR3 size: 15 residues. The DNA for the CDR3 is TGTGCCAGCAGTGGGGAAGGGGGGGCTAAGTATACGCAGTATTTT. Translation: CASSGEGGAKYTQYF. Full variable domain (outside the CDR3, taken from reference TRBV2 and TRBJ2-3): EPEVTQTPSHQVTQMGQEVILRCVPISNHLYFYWYRQILGQKVEFLVSFYNNEISEKSEIFDDQFSVERPDGSNFTLKIRSTKLEDSAMYFCASSGEGGAKYTQYFGPGTRLTVL.

The rearrangement links TRBV28 to TRBJ1-5; 8 bases match TRBD1. CDR3 length: 17 residues. Losses at the gene ends were 5 bases for V and 7 bases for J; bases not matched to a gene: 16. CDR1 is MDHEN and CDR2 is SYDVKM in the germline V gene. The CDR3 nucleotides are TGTGCCAGCAGTCCCGGACAGGGCAGGATTGTGACCCAGCCCCAGCATTTT. Its protein product is CASSPGQGRIVTQPQHF.

The V gene is TRBV5-6, the J gene TRBJ2-3; D perhaps matches TRBD2 (6 bases). V was clipped by 2 bases and J by 1 base, with 8 bases between them. Per the germline V gene, CDR1 is SGHDT and CDR2 is YYEEEE. CDR3 length: 14 amino acids. The CDR3 DNA follows: TGTGCCAGCAGCTTTTCTAGCGGCACAGATACGCAGTATTTT. Translation: CASSFSSGTDTQYF.